This TCR beta chain was found in a study of technical replicates of blood from several donors. The assay was immunoSEQ multiplex PCR, and TCRdb's table has in-frame clones only and misses some. The data contain under 45,000 clones, around 96% of them singletons. From germline, CDR1 is SGHAT and CDR2 FQNNGV. V shed 3 bases and J 3 bases; nucleotides not matched to a gene: 5. CDR3 length: 15 amino acids. The chain employs TRBV11-2 and TRBJ2-3; 8 bases fit TRBD2. The sequenced material came from T cells isolated from PBMCs. This sequence was found in a human donor in good health. The CDR3 coding sequence is TGTGCCAGCAGCTTTTTGTCTAGCGGGACAGATACGCAGTATTTT. Translated: CASSFLSSGTDTQYF.